The 7 T cell receptor beta chains below all came from one sample that was sequenced in a study of human T cells and chemical hapten exposure. TCRdb re-called the 5' RACE reads with MiXCR, one entry per CDR3 protein. In the table there are tens of thousands of distinct CDR3 sequences, 7% to 8% of which are singletons. Blood, whole and unfractionated, served as the source for total RNA extraction. These receptors were collected from a male donor in good health.

This chain connects TRBV10-1 to TRBJ2-2; 10 positions match TRBD2. CDR1 and CDR2 (germline): WNHNN, SYGVQD (reference sequence). This CDR3 spans 17 amino acids. V lost 2 bases to trimming and J lost 5 bases; unmatched junction nucleotides: 8. CDR3 sequence: CASSELRSSGSTGELFF. The CDR3, as DNA: TGCGCCAGCAGTGAGCTTCGGTCTAGCGGGAGTACCGGGGAGCTGTTTTTT.

The chain joins TRBV12-5 to TRBJ2-3; 10 nucleotides line up with TRBD2. This CDR3 has 16 residues. Trimming cost V 0 bases and J 1 base; bases outside gene matches: 1. The germline V gene has CDR1 LGHNT and CDR2 FRNRAP. CDR3 nucleotides: TGTGCTAGTGGTTTGGTACTAGCGGGGCGCACAGATACGCAGTATTTT. This translates into CASGLVLAGRTDTQYF.

This clonotype was seen repeatedly, ten times or more. V and J are TRBV12-3 or TRBV12-4 and TRBJ2-4; D tentatively reads TRBD1 or TRBD2 (5 bases each). V lost 3 bases and J 0 bases, leaving 15 bases between the germline ends. The CDR3 sequence is 17 residues long. The CDR3 region has the DNA TGTGCCAGCAGTTTCGTAATGGGGGATTTAGCCAAAAACATTCAGTACTTC. Its translation: CASSFVMGDLAKNIQYF.

This clonotype was counted between two and nine times. The V and J genes are TRBV19 and TRBJ1-2, with D perhaps TRBD1 (5 bases). The V end lost 5 bases, the J end lost 4 bases, and 8 bases lay between the germline ends. This CDR3 comprises 12 residues. Per the germline V gene, CDR1 is LNHDA and CDR2 is SQIVND (reference sequence). The CDR3 reads CASSQGLYGYTF. In nucleotides, the CDR3 is TGTGCCAGTAGTCAGGGACTCTATGGCTACACCTTC.

The genes are TRBV4-3 and TRBJ1-2; D is ambiguous. The CDR3 is 14 amino acids. In germline, CDR1 is LGHNA, CDR2 YSLEER. V was cut by 4 bases and J by 4 bases, with 13 bases left in between. The CDR3 sequence is CASSPQRTVYGYTF. In nucleotides, the CDR3 is TGCGCCAGCAGCCCCCAGAGGACCGTCTATGGCTACACCTTC.

Many counts were recorded for this clonotype. The chain carries TRBV4-3 and TRBJ2-1, with 7 bases that match TRBD1. The CDR3 covers 15 residues. CDR1 LGHNA and CDR2 YSLEER come from the germline V gene. V lost 4 bases to trimming and J lost 3 bases; unmatched junction nucleotides: 6. CDR3 sequence (DNA): TGCGCCAGCAGCCCCAAGGGACAGAGCTACAATGAGCAGTTCTTC. This encodes CASSPKGQSYNEQFF.

The chain couples TRBV6-2 or TRBV6-3 to TRBJ2-3, with 8 bases that match TRBD1. Losses at the gene ends were 1 base for V and 5 bases for J; bases not matched to a gene: 5. There are 15 residues in the CDR3. CDR1 is MNHEY and CDR2 is SVGEGT in the germline V gene. Here the CDR3 reads CASSYYQGAGDTQYF. The CDR3 bases are TGTGCCAGCAGTTACTACCAGGGGGCCGGAGATACGCAGTATTTT.